Listed here is a single T cell receptor beta chain. The antigen is unknown. This record belongs to a study of cytomegalovirus exposure and HLA in healthy donors. Whole-study findings and limits: An observed cluster of highly shared sequence variants was recorded as a likely sequencing artifact.

Germline V gene data show CDR1 as MDHEN and CDR2 as SYDVKM. The junction had 8 bases not matched to a gene; V was cut back by 1 base and J by 0 bases. CDR3 length: 18 amino acids. PCR used 60 Vbeta primers and 13 Jbeta primers. Clones were sequenced by immunoSEQ multiplex PCR, and TCRdb holds only the in-frame ones, with some missing. The table has about 190,000 clones, around 77% seen once. This TCR was recovered from a young woman in good health and CMV-seronegative. V and J are TRBV28 and TRBJ2-1; 8 positions agree with TRBD1. The material sequenced was PBMCs. The CDR3 spells CASSLLRGQDLSYNEQFF. The CDR3 nucleotides are TGTGCCAGCAGTTTATTGAGGGGACAGGACCTCTCCTACAATGAGCAGTTCTTC.